A single sample gave rise to the 10 T cell receptor beta chains below, sequenced in a study of tumor and adjacent non-tumor tissue in lung cancer. Three rounds of nested PCR, following a modified ARM-PCR protocol, produced the TCRbeta library. TCRdb reanalysed the multiplex PCR reads using MiXCR and keeps one entry per CDR3 protein. The data show about 67,000 distinct CDR3 sequences, about 77% seen once. RNA was extracted from bulk tissue without any cell sorting. Distant lung tissue was collected more than 3 cm away from the tumor edge. Specimen: distant non-tumor lung tissue. The source is a man aged 60 to 69 with non-small cell lung cancer.

This clonotype was detected many times. The V and J genes are TRBV7-8 and TRBJ1-4; tentative D call: TRBD1 (6 bases). The CDR3 spans 16 residues. The V end was cut by 5 bases, the J end by 0 bases, with 13 bases between. Germline CDR1 is SGHVS and CDR2 is FQNEAQ. CDR3 DNA sequence: TGTGCCAGCAGCCGGAGGGGGAGCTCAACTAATGAAAAACTGTTTTTT. Its translation: CASSRRGSSTNEKLFF.

As regards this clonotype: This may stem from a read error, because a much larger clone lies one nucleotide away. The J gene is TRBJ2-2, the V gene TRBV5-1; 7 positions agree with TRBD2. The length of the CDR3 is 15 residues. From germline, CDR1 is SGHRS and CDR2 YFSETQ. The CDR3 DNA sequence: TGCGCCAGCAGCTGGGGGACTACAAACACCAGGGAGCTGTTTTTT. Amino acid sequence: CASSWGTTNTRELFF. Looking up the rest from reference TRBV5-1 and TRBJ2-2 gives the full variable domain: KAGVTQTPRYLIKTRGQQVTLSCSPISGHRSVSWYQQTPGQGLQFLFEYFSETQRNKGNFPGRFSGRQFSNSRSEMNVSTLELGDSALYLCASSWGTTNTRELFFGEGSRLTVL.

V usage is TRBV11-1 and J usage is TRBJ2-2; no reliable D call. CDR1 and CDR2 from the germline V gene are SGHAT and FQDESV (reference sequence). CDR3 size: 12 residues. Trimming took off 2 bases at V and 6 bases at J, with 4 bases between the two ends. CDR3: CASSLQPGELFF. The CDR3 DNA is TGTGCCAGCAGCTTACAACCCGGGGAGCTGTTTTTT.

With regard to this clonotype: One junction end does not reproduce the germline sequence, and a read error may be involved. This sequence joins TRBV4-2 and TRBJ2-1, with 8 nucleotides matching TRBD2. This CDR3 is 18 amino acids long. Per the germline V gene, CDR1 is LGHNA and CDR2 is YNFKEQ. Here the CDR3 reads CASSQDLTGGPSSNEQFF. CDR3 nucleotides: TGTGCAAGCAGCCAAGATTTAACGGGAGGGCCCTCTTCCAATGAGCAGTTCTTC.

As regards this clonotype: One end of the junction fails to match germline, which may point to a read error. In nucleotides, the CDR3 is TGTGCCAGCAGTTCCCTAGGGGCAATAGCGGGAGGGAGCGACAATGAGCAATTCTTC. Encoded protein: CASSSLGAIAGGSDNEQFF. The V gene is TRBV12-3 or TRBV12-4, the J gene TRBJ2-1, with 11 bases that match TRBD2. This CDR3 contains 19 residues.

This clonotype was picked up many times. V and J are TRBV29-1 and TRBJ2-3; D remains ambiguous. The CDR3 runs 16 residues. Germline V lookup: CDR1 SQVTM, CDR2 ANQGSEA. Trimming took off 5 bases at V and 0 bases at J, with 18 bases between the two ends. The CDR3 here is CSVPRGQDLSTDTQYF. The CDR3 region has the DNA TGCAGCGTTCCCCGAGGTCAGGATTTAAGCACAGATACGCAGTATTTT.

As for this clonotype: A read error may account for a junction end that differs from germline. The chain is built from TRBV6-1 and TRBJ2-3; TRBD1 might be the D (5 bases). The CDR3 contains 15 residues. Germline V gene data show CDR1 as MNHNS and CDR2 as SASEGT. The DNA of the CDR3 is TGTGCCAGCAGTGACGGCCTAGGAGTGACAGATACGCAATATTTT. Residues: CASSDGLGVTDTQYF.

As to this clonotype: The germline gene is not matched at one end of the junction; a read error may be the cause. The J gene is TRBJ2-7, the V gene TRBV14, with a possible D match to TRBD2 (6 bases). The CDR3 covers 13 residues. In germline, CDR1 is SGHDN, CDR2 FVKESK. In nucleotides, the CDR3 is TGTGCCAGCGGCCAAAGTCCCGGGGGTGAGCAGCACTTC. Its protein is CASGQSPGGEQHF.

As concerns this clonotype: One end of the junction is discordant with germline, which a read error may explain. The rearrangement joins TRBV6-2 or TRBV6-3 to TRBJ2-1; D is undetermined. The germline V gene has CDR1 MNHEY and CDR2 SVGEGT. There are 13 residues in the CDR3. CDR3 in amino acids: CASSQVIGYDQFF. CDR3 in DNA: TGTGCCAGCAGCCAAGTCATAGGCTATGACCAGTTCTTC.

V gene TRBV6-1 combines with J gene TRBJ2-1; D unresolved. The germline V and J ends were trimmed by 3 bases and 8 bases, with 14 bases remaining between them. The CDR3 contains 14 residues. The germline V gene encodes CDR1 MNHNS and CDR2 SASEGT. CDR3 region: CASSDYPYMYEQFF. The CDR3 nucleotides read TGTGCCAGCAGTGATTACCCTTACATGTATGAGCAGTTCTTC.